The TCR beta chain described here comes from a study of regulatory T cells in long-lasting Graves disease. Described time point: newly diagnosed GD, antithyroid drugs for less than 3 months. Making the TCR library involved RNA that had been extracted from PBMCs. iRepertoire HTBI primers and Arm-PCR of CDR3 regions built TCR beta libraries. TCRdb re-called the multiplex PCR reads through MiXCR, storing one row per CDR3 protein. The data hold a few hundred thousand distinct CDR3 sequences, with 13% to 15% observed a single time. Study observations and caveats: Newly diagnosed patients shared 750 to 1,000 public clonotypes; persistent patients shared some 2,700.

The table lists this clonotype with a few counts. Antigen specificity is unknown. The same sample was also studied in work on T cells in Graves' hyperthyroidism and ophthalmopathy. That investigation notes: In the blood, most expanded thyroid clonotypes above 0.001 appeared as well.

The material was peripheral blood mononuclear cells (PBMCs), obtained at new diagnosis, from a patient treated with antithyroid drugs. This sequence was found in a woman aged 45-65 years with Graves disease.

This chain's CDR3 is CASSGQGGSNQPQHF. Written as DNA, the CDR3 is TGCGCCAGCAGCGGACAGGGGGGCAGCAATCAGCCCCAGCATTTT. The chain links TRBV10-1 to TRBJ1-5; TRBD1 matches 10 bases. Germline CDR1 and CDR2: WNHNN and SYGVQD (reference sequence). The length of the CDR3 is 15 residues. V shed 6 bases and J 1 base; nucleotides not matched to a gene: 3.